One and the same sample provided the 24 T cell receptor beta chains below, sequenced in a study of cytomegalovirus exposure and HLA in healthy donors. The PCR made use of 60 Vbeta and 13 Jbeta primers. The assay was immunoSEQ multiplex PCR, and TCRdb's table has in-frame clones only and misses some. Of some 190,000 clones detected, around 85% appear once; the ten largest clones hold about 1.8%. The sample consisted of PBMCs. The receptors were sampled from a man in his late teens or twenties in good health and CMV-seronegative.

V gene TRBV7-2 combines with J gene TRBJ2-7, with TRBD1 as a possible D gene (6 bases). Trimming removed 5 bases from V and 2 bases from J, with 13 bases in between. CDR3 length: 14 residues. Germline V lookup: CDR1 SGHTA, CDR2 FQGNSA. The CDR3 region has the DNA TGTGCCAGCAGCCAGGGGACACTTACCTACGAGCAGTACTTC. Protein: CASSQGTLTYEQYF. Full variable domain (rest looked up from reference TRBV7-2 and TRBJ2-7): GAGVSQSPSNKVTEKGKDVELRCDPISGHTALYWYRQSLGQGLEFLIYFQGNSAPDKSGLPSDRFSAERTGGSVSTLTIQRTQQEDSAVYLCASSQGTLTYEQYFGPGTRLTVT.

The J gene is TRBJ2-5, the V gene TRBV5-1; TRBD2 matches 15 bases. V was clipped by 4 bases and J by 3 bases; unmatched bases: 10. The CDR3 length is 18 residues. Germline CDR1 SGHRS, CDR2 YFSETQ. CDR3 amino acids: CASSPGLAGGLGEETQYF. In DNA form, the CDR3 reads TGCGCCAGCAGCCCGGGACTAGCGGGAGGCTTGGGTGAAGAGACCCAGTACTTC.

The CDR3 spells CASSPGGETQYF. In nucleotides, the CDR3 is TGTGCCAGCTCCCCCGGAGGAGAGACCCAGTACTTC. This sequence joins TRBV18 and TRBJ2-5, with D possibly being TRBD2 (5 bases). The CDR3 is made up of 12 amino acids. V lost 6 bases and J lost 4, with 9 bases in between. CDR1 is KGHSH, CDR2 LQKENI, per germline. Looking up the rest from reference TRBV18 and TRBJ2-5 gives the full variable domain: NAGVMQNPRHLVRRRGQEARLRCSPMKGHSHVYWYRQLPEEGLKFMVYLQKENIIDESGMPKERFSAEFPKEGPSILRIQQVVRGDSAAYFCASSPGGETQYFGPGTRLLVL.

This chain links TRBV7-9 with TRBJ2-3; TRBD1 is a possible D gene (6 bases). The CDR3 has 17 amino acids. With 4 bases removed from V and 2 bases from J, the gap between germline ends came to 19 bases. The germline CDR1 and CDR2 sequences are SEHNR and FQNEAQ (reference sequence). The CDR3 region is CASSSFHRDTFTDTQYF. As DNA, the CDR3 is TGTGCCAGCAGCTCCTTCCACCGGGACACATTCACAGATACGCAGTATTTT.

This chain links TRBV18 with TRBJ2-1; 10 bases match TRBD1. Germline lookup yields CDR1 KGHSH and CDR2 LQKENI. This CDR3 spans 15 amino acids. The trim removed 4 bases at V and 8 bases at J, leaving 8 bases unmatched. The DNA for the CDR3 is TGTGCCAGCTCACGGACAGGGGGAGATATGGATGAGCAGTTCTTC. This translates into CASSRTGGDMDEQFF.

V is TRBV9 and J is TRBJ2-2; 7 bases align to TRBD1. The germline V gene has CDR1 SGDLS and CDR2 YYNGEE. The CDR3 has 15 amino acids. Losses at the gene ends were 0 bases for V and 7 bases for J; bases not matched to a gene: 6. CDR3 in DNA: TGTGCCAGCAGCGTAGACCAAGGGACAGACGGGGAGCTGTTTTTT. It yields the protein CASSVDQGTDGELFF. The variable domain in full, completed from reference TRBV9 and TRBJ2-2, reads DSGVTQTPKHLITATGQRVTLRCSPRSGDLSVYWYQQSLDQGLQFLIQYYNGEERAKGNILERFSAQQFPDLHSELNLSSLELGDSALYFCASSVDQGTDGELFFGEGSRLTVL.

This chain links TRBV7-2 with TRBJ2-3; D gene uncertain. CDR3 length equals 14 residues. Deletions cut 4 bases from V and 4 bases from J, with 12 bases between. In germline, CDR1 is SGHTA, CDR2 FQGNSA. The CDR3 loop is CASSSLPKPDTQYF. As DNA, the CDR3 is TGTGCCAGCAGCTCCCTCCCAAAGCCAGATACGCAGTATTTT.

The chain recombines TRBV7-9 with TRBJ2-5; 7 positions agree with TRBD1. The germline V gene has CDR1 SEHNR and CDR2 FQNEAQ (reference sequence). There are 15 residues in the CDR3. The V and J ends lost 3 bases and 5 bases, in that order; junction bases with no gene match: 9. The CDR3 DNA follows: TGTGCCAGCAGCTTGGGTCAGGGGGTGTTTGAGACCCAGTACTTC. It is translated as CASSLGQGVFETQYF.

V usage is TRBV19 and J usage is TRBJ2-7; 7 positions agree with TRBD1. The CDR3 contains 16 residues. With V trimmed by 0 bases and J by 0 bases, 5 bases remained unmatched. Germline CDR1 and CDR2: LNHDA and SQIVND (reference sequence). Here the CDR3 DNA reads TGTGCCAGTAGTATAGATATAGGGACAGCCTCCTACGAGCAGTACTTC. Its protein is CASSIDIGTASYEQYF.

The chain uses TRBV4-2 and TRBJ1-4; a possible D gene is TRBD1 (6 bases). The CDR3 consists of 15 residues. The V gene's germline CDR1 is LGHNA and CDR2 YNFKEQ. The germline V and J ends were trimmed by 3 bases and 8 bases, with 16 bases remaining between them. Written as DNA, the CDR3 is TGTGCCAGCAGCCAGATCGGGGGGCTTTCGGAAAAACTGTTTTTT. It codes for CASSQIGGLSEKLFF.

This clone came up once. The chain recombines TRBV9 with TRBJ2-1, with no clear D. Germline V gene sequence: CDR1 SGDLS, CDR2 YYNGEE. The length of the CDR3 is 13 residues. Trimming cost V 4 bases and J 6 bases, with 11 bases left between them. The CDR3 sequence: CASSPRTSNEQFF. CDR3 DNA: TGTGCCAGCAGCCCTAGAACCTCCAATGAGCAGTTCTTC.

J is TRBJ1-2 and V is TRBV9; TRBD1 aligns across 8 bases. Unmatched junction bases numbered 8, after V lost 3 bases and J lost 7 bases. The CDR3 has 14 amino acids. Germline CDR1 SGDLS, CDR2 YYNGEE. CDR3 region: CASSARTGLGGYTF. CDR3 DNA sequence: TGTGCCAGCAGCGCGCGGACAGGGCTCGGTGGCTACACCTTC.

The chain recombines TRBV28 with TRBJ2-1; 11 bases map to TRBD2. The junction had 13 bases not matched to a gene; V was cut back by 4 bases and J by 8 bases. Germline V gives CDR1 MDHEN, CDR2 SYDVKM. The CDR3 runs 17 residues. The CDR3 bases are TGTGCCAGCAGTTCCCCTACTAGCGGGAGTTTTATCGATGAGCAGTTCTTC. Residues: CASSSPTSGSFIDEQFF. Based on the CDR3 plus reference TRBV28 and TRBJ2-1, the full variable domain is DVKVTQSSRYLVKRTGEKVFLECVQDMDHENMFWYRQDPGLGLRLIYFSYDVKMKEKGDIPEGYSVSREKKERFSLILESASTNQTSMYLCASSSPTSGSFIDEQFFGPGTRLTVL.

In DNA form, the CDR3 reads TGTGCCACCAGCAGTGACAGGGGGGCGTCCTACGAGCAGTACTTC. This translates into CATSSDRGASYEQYF. This chain links TRBV15 with TRBJ2-7; 9 bases agree with TRBD1. Looked up from germline, CDR1 is LNHNV and CDR2 is YYDKDF (reference sequence). CDR3 length: 15 amino acids. Trimming took 3 bases from V and 1 from J; bases not matched to a gene: 4.

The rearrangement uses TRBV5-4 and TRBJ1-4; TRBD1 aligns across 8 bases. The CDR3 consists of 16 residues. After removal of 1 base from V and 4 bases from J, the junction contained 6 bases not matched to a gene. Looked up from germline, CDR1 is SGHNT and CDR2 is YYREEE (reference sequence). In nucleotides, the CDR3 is TGTGCCAGCAGCTTGATTGGACAGGGCCTTAATGAAAAACTGTTTTTT. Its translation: CASSLIGQGLNEKLFF.

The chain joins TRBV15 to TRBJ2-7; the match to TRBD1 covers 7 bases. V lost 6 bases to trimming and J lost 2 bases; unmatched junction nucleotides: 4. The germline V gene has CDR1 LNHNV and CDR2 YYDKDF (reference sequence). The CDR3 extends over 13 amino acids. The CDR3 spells CATRGQAPYEQYF. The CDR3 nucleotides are TGTGCCACCAGAGGACAGGCCCCCTACGAGCAGTACTTC.

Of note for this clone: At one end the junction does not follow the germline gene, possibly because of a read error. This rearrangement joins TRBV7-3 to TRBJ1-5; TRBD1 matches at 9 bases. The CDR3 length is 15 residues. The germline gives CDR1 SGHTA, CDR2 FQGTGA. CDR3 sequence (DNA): TGTGCCAGCAGCATAACAGGGGGCGTCAATCAGCCCCAGCATTTT. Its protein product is CASSITGGVNQPQHF.

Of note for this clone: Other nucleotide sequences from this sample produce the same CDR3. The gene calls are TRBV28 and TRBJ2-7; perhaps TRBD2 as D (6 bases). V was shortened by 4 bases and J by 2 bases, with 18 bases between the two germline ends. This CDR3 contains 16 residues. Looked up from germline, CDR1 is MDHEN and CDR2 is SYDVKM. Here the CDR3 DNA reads TGTGCCAGCAGTTCCTTACTAGCTGCGGGTCCCTACGAGCAGTACTTC. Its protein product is CASSSLLAAGPYEQYF.

CDR3 amino acids: CASQDGNEQFF. The CDR3, as DNA: TGTGCCAGCCAGGATGGTAATGAGCAGTTCTTC. The rearrangement links TRBV9 to TRBJ2-1; the D is unclear. The germline V and J ends were trimmed by 7 bases and 7 bases, with 9 bases remaining between them. CDR1 and CDR2 from the germline V gene are SGDLS and YYNGEE. This CDR3 comprises 11 residues. The complete variable domain, with remaining parts taken from reference TRBV9 and TRBJ2-1, reads DSGVTQTPKHLITATGQRVTLRCSPRSGDLSVYWYQQSLDQGLQFLIQYYNGEERAKGNILERFSAQQFPDLHSELNLSSLELGDSALYFCASQDGNEQFFGPGTRLTVL.

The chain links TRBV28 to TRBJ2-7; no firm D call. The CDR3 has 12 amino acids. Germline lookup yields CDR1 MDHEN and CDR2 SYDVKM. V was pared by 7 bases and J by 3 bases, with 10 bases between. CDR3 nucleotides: TGTGCCAGCATTGACTCTAGCTACGAGCAGTACTTC. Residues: CASIDSSYEQYF.

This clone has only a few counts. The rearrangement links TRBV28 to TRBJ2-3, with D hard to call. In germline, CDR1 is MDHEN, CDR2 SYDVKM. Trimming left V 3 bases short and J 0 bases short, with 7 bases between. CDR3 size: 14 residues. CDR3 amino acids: CASSFSQSTDTQYF. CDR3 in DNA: TGTGCCAGCAGTTTTTCACAGAGCACAGATACGCAGTATTTT.

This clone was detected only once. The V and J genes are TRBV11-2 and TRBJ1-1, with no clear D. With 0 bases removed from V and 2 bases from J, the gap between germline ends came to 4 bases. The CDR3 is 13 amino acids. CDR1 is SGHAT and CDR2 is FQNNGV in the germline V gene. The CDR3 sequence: CASSLDPNTEAFF. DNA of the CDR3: TGTGCCAGCAGCTTAGACCCAAACACTGAAGCTTTCTTT.

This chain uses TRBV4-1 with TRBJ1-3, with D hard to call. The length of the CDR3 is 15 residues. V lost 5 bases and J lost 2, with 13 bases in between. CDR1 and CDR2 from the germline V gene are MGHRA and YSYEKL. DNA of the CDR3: TGCGCCAGCAGCGAGTTTACCGGGGCTGGAAACACCATATATTTT. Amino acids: CASSEFTGAGNTIYF.

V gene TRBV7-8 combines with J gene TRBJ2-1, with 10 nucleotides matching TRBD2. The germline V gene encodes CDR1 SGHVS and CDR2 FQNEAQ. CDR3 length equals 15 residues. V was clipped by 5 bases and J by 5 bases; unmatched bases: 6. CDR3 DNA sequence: TGTGCCAGCAGCGCTGGGACTAGCGTACACAATGAGCAGTTCTTC. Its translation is CASSAGTSVHNEQFF.